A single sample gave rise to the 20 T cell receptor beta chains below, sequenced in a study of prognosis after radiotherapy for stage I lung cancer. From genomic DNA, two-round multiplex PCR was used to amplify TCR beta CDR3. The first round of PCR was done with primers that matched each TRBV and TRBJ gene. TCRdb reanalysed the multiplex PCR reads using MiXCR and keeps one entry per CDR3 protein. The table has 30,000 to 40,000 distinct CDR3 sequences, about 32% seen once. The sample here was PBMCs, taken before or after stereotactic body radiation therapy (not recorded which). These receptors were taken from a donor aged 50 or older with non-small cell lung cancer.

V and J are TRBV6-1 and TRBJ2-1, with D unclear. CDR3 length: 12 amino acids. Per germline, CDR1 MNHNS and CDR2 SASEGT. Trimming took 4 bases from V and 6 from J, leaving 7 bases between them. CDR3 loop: CASSAPSNEQFF. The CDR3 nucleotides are TGTGCCAGCAGTGCTCCCAGCAATGAGCAGTTCTTC.

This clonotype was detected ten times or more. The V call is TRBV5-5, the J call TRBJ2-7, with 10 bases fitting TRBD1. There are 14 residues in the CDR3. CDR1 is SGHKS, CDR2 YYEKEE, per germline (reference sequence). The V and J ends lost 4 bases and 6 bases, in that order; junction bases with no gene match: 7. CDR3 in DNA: TGTGCCAGCAGCCCGACCGGACAGGGGGTCGAGCAGTACTTC. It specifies CASSPTGQGVEQYF.

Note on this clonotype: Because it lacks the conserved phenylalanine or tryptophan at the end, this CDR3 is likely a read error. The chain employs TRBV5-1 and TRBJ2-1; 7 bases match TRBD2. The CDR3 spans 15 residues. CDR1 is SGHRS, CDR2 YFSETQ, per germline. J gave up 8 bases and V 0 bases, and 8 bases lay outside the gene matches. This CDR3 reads CASSLVRGRGDEQFL. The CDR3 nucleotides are TGCGCCAGCAGCTTGGTTCGGGGGAGGGGCGATGAGCAGTTCCTC.

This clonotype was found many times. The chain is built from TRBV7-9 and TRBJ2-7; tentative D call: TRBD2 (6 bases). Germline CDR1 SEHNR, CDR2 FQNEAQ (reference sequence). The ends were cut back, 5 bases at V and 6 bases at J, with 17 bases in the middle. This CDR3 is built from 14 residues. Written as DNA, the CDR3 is TGTGCCAGCAGCCCGGGGAGGTCGCTCGGCGAGCAGTACTTC. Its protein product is CASSPGRSLGEQYF.

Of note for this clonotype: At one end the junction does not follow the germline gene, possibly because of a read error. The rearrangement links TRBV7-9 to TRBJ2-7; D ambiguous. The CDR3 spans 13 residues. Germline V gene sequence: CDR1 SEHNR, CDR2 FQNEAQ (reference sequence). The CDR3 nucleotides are TGTGCCAGCAGCTTAGGTGGTCAGAACGATCAGTACTTC. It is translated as CASSLGGQNDQYF. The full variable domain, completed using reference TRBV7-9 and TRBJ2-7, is DTGVSQNPRHKITKRGQNVTFRCDPISEHNRLYWYRQTLGQGPEFLTYFQNEAQLEKSRLLSDRFSAERPKGSFSTLEIQRTEQGDSAMYLCASSLGGQNDQYFGPGTRLTVT.

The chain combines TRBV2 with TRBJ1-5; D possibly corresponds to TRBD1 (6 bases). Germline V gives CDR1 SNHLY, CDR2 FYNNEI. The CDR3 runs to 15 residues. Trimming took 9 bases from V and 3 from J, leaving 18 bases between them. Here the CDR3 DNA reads TGTGCCAGTAGGAGGGGGGGTGGTGTCAATCAGCCCCAGCATTTT. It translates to CASRRGGGVNQPQHF.

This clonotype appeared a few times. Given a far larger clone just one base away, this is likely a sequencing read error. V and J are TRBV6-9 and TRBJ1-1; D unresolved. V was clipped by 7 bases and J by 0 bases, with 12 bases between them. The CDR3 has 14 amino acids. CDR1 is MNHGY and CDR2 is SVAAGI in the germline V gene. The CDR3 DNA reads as TGTGCCAGCATTTACGGGCAGCTGAACACTGAAGCTTTCTTT. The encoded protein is CASIYGQLNTEAFF.

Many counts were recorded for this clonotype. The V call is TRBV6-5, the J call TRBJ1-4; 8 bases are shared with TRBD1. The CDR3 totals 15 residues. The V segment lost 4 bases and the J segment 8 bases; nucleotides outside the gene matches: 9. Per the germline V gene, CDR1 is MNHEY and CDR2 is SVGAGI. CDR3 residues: CASSSTDRVREKLFF. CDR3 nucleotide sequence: TGTGCCAGCAGTTCCACGGACAGGGTGCGAGAAAAACTGTTTTTT.

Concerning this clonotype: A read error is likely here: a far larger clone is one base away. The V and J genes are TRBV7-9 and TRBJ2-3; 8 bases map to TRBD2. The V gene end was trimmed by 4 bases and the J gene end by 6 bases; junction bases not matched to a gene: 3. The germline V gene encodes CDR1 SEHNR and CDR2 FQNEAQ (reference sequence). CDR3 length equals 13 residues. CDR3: CASSSRGGDTQYF. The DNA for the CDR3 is TGTGCCAGCAGCTCCCGCGGGGGGGATACGCAGTATTTT. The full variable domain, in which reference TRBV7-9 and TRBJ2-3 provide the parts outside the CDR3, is DTGVSQNPRHKITKRGQNVTFRCDPISEHNRLYWYRQTLGQGPEFLTYFQNEAQLEKSRLLSDRFSAERPKGSFSTLEIQRTEQGDSAMYLCASSSRGGDTQYFGPGTRLTVL.

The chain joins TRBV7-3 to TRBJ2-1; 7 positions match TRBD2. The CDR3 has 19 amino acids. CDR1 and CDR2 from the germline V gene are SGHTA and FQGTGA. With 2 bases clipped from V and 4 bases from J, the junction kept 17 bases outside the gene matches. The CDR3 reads CASSLSAGAPPGPYNEQFF. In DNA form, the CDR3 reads TGTGCCAGCAGCTTATCGGCGGGAGCCCCCCCCGGGCCTTACAATGAGCAGTTCTTC.

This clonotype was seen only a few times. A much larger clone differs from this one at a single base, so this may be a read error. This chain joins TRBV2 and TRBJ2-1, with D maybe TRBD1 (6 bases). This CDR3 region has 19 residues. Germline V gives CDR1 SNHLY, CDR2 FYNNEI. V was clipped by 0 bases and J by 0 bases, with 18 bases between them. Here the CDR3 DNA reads TGTGCCAGCAGTGAAGCCACCTGGGGGCGCTCTCTCTCCTACAATGAGCAGTTCTTC. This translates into CASSEATWGRSLSYNEQFF. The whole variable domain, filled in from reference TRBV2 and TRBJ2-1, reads EPEVTQTPSHQVTQMGQEVILRCVPISNHLYFYWYRQILGQKVEFLVSFYNNEISEKSEIFDDQFSVERPDGSNFTLKIRSTKLEDSAMYFCASSEATWGRSLSYNEQFFGPGTRLTVL.

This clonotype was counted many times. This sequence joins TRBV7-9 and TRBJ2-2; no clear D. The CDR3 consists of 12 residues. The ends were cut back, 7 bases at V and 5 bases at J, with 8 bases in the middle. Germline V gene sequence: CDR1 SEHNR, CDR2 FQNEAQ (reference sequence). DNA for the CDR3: TGTGCCAGCACCGACGGGACCGGGGAGCTGTTTTTT. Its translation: CASTDGTGELFF. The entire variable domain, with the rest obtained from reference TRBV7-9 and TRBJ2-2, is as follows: DTGVSQNPRHKITKRGQNVTFRCDPISEHNRLYWYRQTLGQGPEFLTYFQNEAQLEKSRLLSDRFSAERPKGSFSTLEIQRTEQGDSAMYLCASTDGTGELFFGEGSRLTVL.

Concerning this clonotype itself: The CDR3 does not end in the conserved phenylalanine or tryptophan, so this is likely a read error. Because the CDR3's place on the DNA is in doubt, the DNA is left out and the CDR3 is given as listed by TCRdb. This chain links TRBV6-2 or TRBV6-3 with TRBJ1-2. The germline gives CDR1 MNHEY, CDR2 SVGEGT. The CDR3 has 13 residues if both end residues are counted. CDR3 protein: CASSVVGLYGYAI.

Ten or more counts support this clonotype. The CDR3 region is CASSGGTGRRPIGYTF. The CDR3 DNA sequence: TGTGCCAGCAGTGGGGGGACAGGGAGGAGGCCCATTGGCTACACCTTC. This chain links TRBV2 with TRBJ1-2; 9 bases line up with TRBD1. The germline CDR1 and CDR2 sequences are SNHLY and FYNNEI. J was trimmed by 7 bases and V by 4 bases; bases with no gene match: 13. The CDR3 has 16 amino acids.

CDR3 residues: CASSQTQGRNYGYTF. CDR3 coding DNA: TGTGCCAGCAGCCAGACCCAGGGACGGAACTATGGCTACACCTTC. V gene TRBV3-1 combines with J gene TRBJ1-2, with D tentatively TRBD1 (5 bases). This CDR3 region has 15 residues. Per the germline V gene, CDR1 is LGHDT and CDR2 is YNNKEL (reference sequence). Trimming removed 3 bases from V and 2 bases from J, with 13 bases in between.

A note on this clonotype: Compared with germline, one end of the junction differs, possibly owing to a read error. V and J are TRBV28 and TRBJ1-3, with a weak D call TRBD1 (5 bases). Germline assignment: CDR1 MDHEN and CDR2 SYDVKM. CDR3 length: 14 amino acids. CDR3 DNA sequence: TGTTCCAGCAGGAACGGGGGAGCCGGAAACACCATATATTTT. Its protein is CSSRNGGAGNTIYF.

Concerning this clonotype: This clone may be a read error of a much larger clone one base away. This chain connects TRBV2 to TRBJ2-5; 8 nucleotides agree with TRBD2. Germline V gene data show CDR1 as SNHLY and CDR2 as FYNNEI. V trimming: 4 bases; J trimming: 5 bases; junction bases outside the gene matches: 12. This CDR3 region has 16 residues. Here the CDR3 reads CASSGSRGTRAETQYF. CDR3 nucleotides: TGTGCCAGCAGTGGTAGTCGGGGGACTAGAGCTGAGACCCAGTACTTC.

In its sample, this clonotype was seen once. The CDR3 region is CASSLGREADTQYF. CDR3 nucleotide sequence: TGTGCCAGCAGCCTCGGGAGGGAGGCAGATACGCAGTATTTT. This chain connects TRBV6-1 to TRBJ2-3; 8 bases map to TRBD2. The CDR3 has 14 residues. V dropped 6 bases and J dropped 4; count of bases not matched to a gene: 6. The germline V gene encodes CDR1 MNHNS and CDR2 SASEGT.

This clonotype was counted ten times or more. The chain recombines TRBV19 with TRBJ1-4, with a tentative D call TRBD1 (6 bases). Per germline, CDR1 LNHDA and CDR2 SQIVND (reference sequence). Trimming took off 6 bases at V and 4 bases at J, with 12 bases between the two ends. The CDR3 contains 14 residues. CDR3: CASRRDIGNEKLFF. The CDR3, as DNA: TGTGCCAGTAGGAGGGACATTGGTAATGAAAAACTGTTTTTT.

CDR3 DNA: TGTGCCAGCAGTGGGTGGAGTCGGGGAGACAATTCACCCCTCCACTTT. This codes for CASSGWSRGDNSPLHF. V is TRBV6-1 and J is TRBJ1-6; unclear D gene. The germline V and J ends were trimmed by 4 bases and 7 bases, with 17 bases remaining between them. The CDR3 length is 16 residues. From germline, CDR1 is MNHNS and CDR2 SASEGT.